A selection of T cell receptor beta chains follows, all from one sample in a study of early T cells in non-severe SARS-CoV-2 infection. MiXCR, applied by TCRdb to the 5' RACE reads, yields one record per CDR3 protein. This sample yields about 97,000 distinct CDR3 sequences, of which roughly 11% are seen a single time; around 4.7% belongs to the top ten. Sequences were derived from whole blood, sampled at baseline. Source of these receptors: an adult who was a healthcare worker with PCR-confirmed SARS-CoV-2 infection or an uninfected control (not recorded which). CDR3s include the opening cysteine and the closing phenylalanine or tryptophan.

CASIDRGSLSPLNTQYF	TRBV21-1	TRBJ2-3
CASSTSVATNEKLFF	TRBV27	TRBJ1-4
CASSGEGATEAFF	TRBV2	TRBJ1-1
CAWSTAGTNNEQFF	TRBV30	TRBJ2-1
CASSLSWDRGRGSYEQYF	TRBV11-2	TRBJ2-7
CASSSSDQNIQYF	TRBV7-6	TRBJ2-4
CASSAYSNQPQHF	TRBV19	TRBJ1-5
CAMSWRDLGSSYEQYF	TRBV10-3	TRBJ2-7
CASSHSGTGSGELFF	TRBV6-5	TRBJ2-2
CSAPGGLASETQYF	TRBV20-1	TRBJ2-5
CSVAGTPRSYEQYF	TRBV29-1	TRBJ2-7
CASKDRERRYEQYF	TRBV6-2/TRBV6-3	TRBJ2-7
CASSLQGTEAFF	TRBV12-3/TRBV12-4	TRBJ1-1
CASSSTSTDTQYF	TRBV6-1	TRBJ2-3
CASSLRLAGGPTDTQYF	TRBV5-1	TRBJ2-3
CASLEQDQGGNSPLHF	TRBV2	TRBJ1-6
CSARSTGTSSTDTQYF	TRBV29-1	TRBJ2-3
CSARVPAPGRELYEQYF	TRBV20-1	TRBJ2-7
CASSQDRGLAGSLYEQYF	TRBV3-1	TRBJ2-7
CATSDPGTSGRGDTQYF	TRBV24-1	TRBJ2-3
CASSPSPGSTDTQYF	TRBV7-3	TRBJ2-3
CSVDRGHEQFF	TRBV29-1	TRBJ2-1
CASSADRAGELFF	TRBV5-1	TRBJ2-2
CASSLNGGTSYNEQFF	TRBV5-8	TRBJ2-1
CSVTGFGDTQYF	TRBV29-1	TRBJ2-3
CASRHMAGGRTYEQYF	TRBV4-1	TRBJ2-7
CASSPNPQGNEQFF	TRBV6-2/TRBV6-3	TRBJ2-1
CASSPTPDRATEAFF	TRBV5-1	TRBJ1-1
CASSLARSGRAFEQFF	TRBV7-8	TRBJ2-1
CASKEQGLKETQYF	TRBV6-5	TRBJ2-5
CASSRATGELFF	TRBV7-3	TRBJ2-2
CASSSLTGGGTEAFF	TRBV7-9	TRBJ1-1
CASSVESNSYEQYF	TRBV9	TRBJ2-7
CASSFDRSSGNTIYF	TRBV27	TRBJ1-3
CASRAATGGIHNEQFF	TRBV12-3/TRBV12-4	TRBJ2-1
CASSQLIGTFEQYF	TRBV14	TRBJ2-7
CASSEIDRDSYLSTDTQYF	TRBV6-4	TRBJ2-3
CASSLRAGQNYEQYF	TRBV25-1	TRBJ2-7
CASSLTRFNEQFF	TRBV3-1	TRBJ2-1
CASSLNGYTF	TRBV6-2/TRBV6-3	TRBJ1-2
CSGQGADTQYF	TRBV20-1	TRBJ2-3
CSVCPTSGRGDEQFF	TRBV29-1	TRBJ2-1
CASSLSGLDTEAFF	TRBV5-1	TRBJ1-1
CASTEEWNEKLFF	TRBV19	TRBJ1-4
CASSQETGGVGETQYF	TRBV4-2	TRBJ2-5
CSAPFVGRHEQYF	TRBV20-1	TRBJ2-7
CASAPGQGAGYTF	TRBV18	TRBJ1-2
CASRNVPGLGVDTQYF	TRBV5-5	TRBJ2-3
CASSLGPPTDTQYF	TRBV3-1	TRBJ2-3
CASNPGTTDTQYF	TRBV6-1	TRBJ2-3
CASSRTDDTEAFF	TRBV3-1	TRBJ1-1
CASSPGQTGELFF	TRBV7-2	TRBJ2-2
CASSQQGARSTEAFF	TRBV2	TRBJ1-1
CASSPSSGGTEAFF	TRBV25-1	TRBJ1-1
CASSGGQSFAQPQHF	TRBV6-1	TRBJ1-5